This T cell receptor (beta chain) was recovered during a study of cytomegalovirus exposure and HLA in healthy donors. Overall study results and limits: Earlier findings revealed that most TCR beta V segments proved productive either about 90% or about 30% of the time. With later analysis, a missense DCLRE1C variant became linked to TCR beta V- and J-gene trimming.

The primer mix had 60 Vbeta and 13 Jbeta primers. Here immunoSEQ multiplex PCR was the method, and the copy in TCRdb shows in-frame clones only, minus some. The sample has fewer than 150,000 clones; roughly 80% are singletons. J was trimmed by 4 bases and V by 3 bases; bases with no gene match: 7. There are 16 residues in the CDR3. The V gene's germline CDR1 is SGHNT and CDR2 YYREEE (reference sequence). Concerning this clone itself: Its specificity is unknown.

The sequenced material came from PBMCs. The rearrangement links TRBV5-4 to TRBJ2-7; 13 nucleotides agree with TRBD2. This TCR was sampled from a female donor in good health and CMV-seronegative. The CDR3, as DNA: TGTGCCAGCAGCTCCCGGACTAGCGGGAGTCAGTACGAGCAGTACTTC. Translating it yields CASSSRTSGSQYEQYF.